Described below is a single TCR beta chain sequence and its context. Which antigen it targets is not known. Base qualities were left out, and no much larger clone turns up one base away. In the germline V gene, CDR1 corresponds to SNHLY and CDR2 to FYNNEI. The CDR3 starts with the cysteine, ends with the phenylalanine, and has 13 residues. CDR3 DNA only is kept here, 39 bases in frame from base 1. The sample comes from a study of blood T cells in healthy people across ages (dated by TCRdb to between 2014 and 2017). Regarding the complete study: In model experiments, template switching captured roughly one uniquely barcoded TCR beta cDNA molecule for every two T cells. Using deep sequencing normalized with unique cDNA molecular identifiers, the study measured how TCR beta repertoire diversity changes with age. Four age groups were formed from the donors: young (average approximately 15 years), middle-aged (roughly 38), aged (roughly 56) and long-lived (around 82). To avoid experimental bias, donors of different ages were distributed randomly across sequencing lanes. Two additional independent replicas of 1 million unique cDNA reads from the same blood draw were analyzed for two donors (one aged 18 to 30 and one aged 80 or older).

Libraries were prepared through 5' RACE. This sample was sequenced with an Illumina HiSeq 2500. The second PCR ran for about 7 to 11 cycles and used a J-beta primer mix along with a sample-barcoded 5' primer. Each TCR beta cDNA molecule received a unique molecular identifier from a template-switch 5' adaptor carrying 12 random nucleotides. At least 3 million CDR3-containing paired-end reads were obtained from each sample. The Mint cDNA synthesis kit, primed by a TRBC-specific oligonucleotide, was used to synthesize first-strand cDNA from all RNA. After uracil-DNA glycosylase treatment, a first 18-cycle PCR used universal primers M1SS and BC2_uni_R on all cDNA. The original pipeline was this. Normalization of each sample was performed by random selection of 1 million high-quality reads, each carrying a distinct molecular identifier. Reads with shared molecular identifiers were discarded instead of being binned into consensus sequences. CDR3 identification, clonotype clustering and error correction used MiTCR with a Q25 quality threshold and the strictest error-elimination algorithm. Lower-bound total TCR beta diversity was estimated with a nonparametric unseen species model using Euler transformation. Clones were called with MiXCR by TCRdb after fastp trimmed the public reads at Q25, and only in-frame beta chains were retained. Under each unique CDR3 protein, matching rows form one entry showing the most common genes and DNA. TCRdb's processing, not the study's, gives the V and J calls here. This sample lists fewer than 750,000 distinct CDR3 sequences; 45% to 60% were detected once. Together, the top ten hold approximately 12% of the sample.

Donors were approximately 42 systemically healthy Caucasian individuals from Russia aged roughly 6 to 90 years. Around 9.7 milliliters of peripheral blood were collected from each donor into EDTA-treated Vacutainer tubes. Ficoll-Paque density-gradient centrifugation was used to isolate PBMCs, with at least 6.5 million obtained per sample. Total RNA was extracted from PBMCs with Trizol reagent, with at least 6 micrograms obtained per sample. The percentages of naive CD45RAhigh/CD27high T cells were determined by flow cytometry on a PBMC aliquot from every donor. The paper's findings and limits, for the study overall: The long-lived group showed more naive CD4+ T cells, fewer expanded clones and increased TCR diversity than the aged group, suggesting age selection. Because the CMV infection status of the donors was unknown, age-related changes in expanded clonotypes may potentially have been confounded. Estimates of total diversity based on one million sequenced T cells were considered lower bounds and underestimates. There was a strong correlation between observed TCR beta diversity and the percentage of naive T cells measured by flow cytometry. Observed TCR beta diversity per million T cells fell roughly linearly with age, and a significant reduction was already apparent by age roughly 40. Bulk unsorted PBMC profiling prevented conclusive comparison of naive and antigen-experienced compartments.

Sequenced input: blood. This chain is built from TRBV2 and TRBJ2-1; no D gene can be assigned with confidence. The J call may be wrong; the DNA end is better matched by TRBJ2-7. The TCR was taken from a woman of 80 years or more in good health. CDR3 reads: CASSEIADTEQYF. The bases are TGTGCCAGCAGTGAAATCGCAGACACCGAGCAGTACTTC.